The rows below give T cell receptor beta chains drawn from one sample of a study of control samples from healthy donors and cancer patients. The protocol was immunoSEQ multiplex PCR, while the TCRdb copy is restricted to in-frame clones and leaves out a portion. Of 70,000 to 90,000 clones detected, approximately 94% appear once; the ten largest clones hold over 5%. Sequencing was carried out using blood. These receptors were obtained from a woman aged 40-49 years in good health. Each CDR3 is given with its conserved first and last residue. Each record gives: V gene, J gene, D gene, clone size, CDR3 DNA, CDR3 protein. D genes are given only for firm matches. Expanded clones are given a class, and other clones once, few, many or no size at all.

TRBV28	TRBJ1-1	NA	NA	TGTGCCAGCAGACGAAGTGGGTTCCCCGGTATCACTGAAGCTTTCTTT	CASRRSGFPGITEAFF
TRBV9	TRBJ1-5	NA	once	TGTGCCAGCAGCGCCGGGACCTCGCTTAGCAATCAGCCCCAGCATTTT	CASSAGTSLSNQPQHF
TRBV3-1/TRBV3-2	TRBJ1-5	TRBD1	NA	TGTGCCAGCAGCCAAGAGGGACAGGGGTATCAGCCCCAGCATTTT	CASSQEGQGYQPQHF
TRBV30	TRBJ1-6	NA	NA	TGTGCCTGGACCCTAGCGGGAGAGAGCTCCTATAATTCACCCCTCCACTTT	CAWTLAGESSYNSPLHF
TRBV6-1	TRBJ2-7	NA	NA	TGTGCCAGCAGTGAAGCGGGAGCGCCAGACTACGAGCAGTACTTC	CASSEAGAPDYEQYF
TRBV6-5	TRBJ1-1	TRBD1	NA	TGTGCCAGCATACCCGGGACAGGTACAGCCACTGAAGCTTTCTTT	CASIPGTGTATEAFF
TRBV7-9	TRBJ2-2	TRBD2	NA	TGTGCCAGCAACCGTAAGCGGGAGGGCTGGAACACCGGGGAGCTGTTTTTT	CASNRKREGWNTGELFF
TRBV30	TRBJ1-6	NA	NA	TGTGCCTGGAGTGCCAGTCCAGGATATAATTCACCCCTCCACTTT	CAWSASPGYNSPLHF
TRBV28	TRBJ2-1	NA	NA	TGTGCCAGCAGTATCCTGCAGGGGCTTAGGGACCTCAATGAGCAGTTCTTC	CASSILQGLRDLNEQFF
TRBV7-2	TRBJ2-7	NA	NA	TGTGCCAGCAGCTTAGCGCTGCGCGACTACGAGCAGTACTTC	CASSLALRDYEQYF
TRBV19	TRBJ1-4	TRBD1	NA	TGTGCCAGTAAACGACAGGGGAATGAAAAACTGTTTTTT	CASKRQGNEKLFF
TRBV27	TRBJ2-7	NA	NA	TGTGCCAGCACGGGATTCATAGGGGGGGGTTCCTACGAGCAGTACTTC	CASTGFIGGGSYEQYF
TRBV18	TRBJ2-3	TRBD2	NA	TGTGCCAGCTCACCCCTCATGGCGGGGGGGGGCACAGATACGCAGTATTTT	CASSPLMAGGGTDTQYF
TRBV6-5	TRBJ1-6	NA	NA	TGTGCCAGCAATCCCGACAGATTCAATTCACCCCTCCACTTT	CASNPDRFNSPLHF
TRBV30	TRBJ1-3	NA	NA	TGTGCCTCAACGGGGGAATCCTCTGGAAACACCATATATTTT	CASTGESSGNTIYF
TRBV28	TRBJ2-7	NA	NA	TGTGCCAGCACCAACGAGGGGGGCAGGTTCGAGCAGTACTTC	CASTNEGGRFEQYF
TRBV19	TRBJ1-1	TRBD1	NA	TGTGCCAGTAGTACAGGGACAGCGACTGAAGCTTTCTTT	CASSTGTATEAFF
TRBV6-5	TRBJ2-7	NA	NA	TGTGCCAGCATTCTACTCCAAGGGGGTGTCGAGCAGTACTTC	CASILLQGGVEQYF
TRBV2	TRBJ2-5	TRBD1	NA	TGTGCCAGCAGTGACGGACCGACAGGGGAAGGAGAGACCCAGTACTTC	CASSDGPTGEGETQYF
TRBV4-1	TRBJ2-1	NA	NA	TGCGCCAGCAGGTCTACTTCCAAGGGCAATGAGCAGTTCTTC	CASRSTSKGNEQFF
TRBV5-6	TRBJ1-3	TRBD1	NA	TGTGCCAGCAGCTTGGCCGAAAGGGACAGTGATTCGACTGGAAACACCATATATTTT	CASSLAERDSDSTGNTIYF
TRBV19	TRBJ2-7	NA	NA	TGTGCCAGTAGTATCCATCCGGGGGCGGATTCAAGGGTCTCCTACGAGCAGTACTTC	CASSIHPGADSRVSYEQYF
TRBV25-1	TRBJ2-7	NA	NA	TGTGCCAGCTCCCCCGGGGGCATGGACGAGCAGTACTTC	CASSPGGMDEQYF
TRBV4-1	TRBJ1-1	NA	NA	TGCGCCAGCAGCCAACTTCGGACGCACACTGAAGCTTTCTTT	CASSQLRTHTEAFF
TRBV5-6	TRBJ2-1	NA	NA	TGTGCCAGCAGCTTGGGTAGGGCAAATGAGCAGTTCTTC	CASSLGRANEQFF
TRBV6-5	TRBJ1-5	NA	NA	TGTGCCAGCAGTCCGATGGGAAGTGATCAGCCCCAGCATTTT	CASSPMGSDQPQHF
TRBV3-1/TRBV3-2	TRBJ1-4	NA	NA	TGTGCCAGCAGCCAAGAGGATGAAAAACTGTTTTTT	CASSQEDEKLFF
TRBV21-1	TRBJ2-7	NA	NA	TGTGCCAGCAGACGACTAGCGGGAGTCTCCGAGCAGTACTTC	CASRRLAGVSEQYF
TRBV12-3/TRBV12-4	TRBJ1-2	NA	once	TGTGCCAGCTACGATGGAGTAGGCTATGGCTACACCTTC	CASYDGVGYGYTF
TRBV11-2	TRBJ2-1	NA	once	TGTGCCAGCAGCCCTTACCTGGAGCAGTTCTTC	CASSPYLEQFF
TRBV4-3	TRBJ1-1	NA	NA	TGCGCCAGCAGCCGAGACAGGCAATACACTGAAGCTTTCTTT	CASSRDRQYTEAFF
TRBV7-2	TRBJ1-1	NA	NA	TGTGCCAGCAGCTTAGTCACAGGGATGAACACTGAAGCTTTCTTT	CASSLVTGMNTEAFF